The clone carrying this T cell receptor beta chain showed up many times. The data were taken from a study of T cells in Graves' hyperthyroidism and ophthalmopathy. Whole-study context: Staff took peripheral blood when the initial diagnosis was made, before any treatment began.

Using RNA transcripts as the source, TCR beta CDR3 regions were amplified. With the HTBI primer set, the TCR CDR3 went through a first round of RT-PCR. Each CDR3 protein gets one entry after TCRdb re-called the multiplex PCR reads with MiXCR. The top ten hold 27% of the sample, which has about 96,000 distinct CDR3 sequences, about half seen once. The V gene lost 0 bases and the J gene lost 3 bases, with 10 bases spanning the gap. Germline loops: CDR1 SGHRS, CDR2 YFSETQ. The CDR3 has 14 amino acids. The V and J genes are TRBV5-1 and TRBJ2-7, with D hard to call. Sequenced material: blood. The clonotype originates from a woman aged 40 to 49 with Graves' hyperthyroidism. CDR3 region: CASSLALGSYEQYF. The CDR3 DNA reads as TGCGCCAGCAGCTTGGCACTTGGCAGCTACGAGCAGTACTTC.